A selection of T cell receptor beta chains follows, all from one sample in a study of blood T cells in healthy people across ages. TCRdb re-called the 5' RACE reads with MiXCR, one entry per CDR3 protein. The table shows under 1,000,000 distinct CDR3 sequences, with under 40% occurring only once. The sample consisted of blood. These receptors originate from a man aged 18 to 30 in good health. CDR3s include the opening cysteine and the closing phenylalanine or tryptophan. D genes are given only for firm matches. Clone size is shown for a subset of rows, as once, few, many or a class of expanded clone.

v_call	clone_size	d_call	j_call	cdr3_nt	cdr3_aa
TRBV20-1	few	.	TRBJ2-1	TGCAGTGGTACACTCAGCTCCTACAATGAGCAGTTCTTC	CSGTLSSYNEQFF
TRBV7-3	few	.	TRBJ2-2	TGTGCCAGCAGCCCGCAGGTTCCCGGGGAGCTGTTTTTT	CASSPQVPGELFF
TRBV10-3	.	.	TRBJ1-6	TGTGCCATCAGTGAGTCGGGACCGAGTAATTCACCCCTCCACTTT	CAISESGPSNSPLHF
TRBV12-3/TRBV12-4	.	.	TRBJ1-1	TGTGCCAGCAGTTTAGGGGGTCCGGGAGGTTACACTGAAGCTTTCTTT	CASSLGGPGGYTEAFF
TRBV29-1	.	TRBD1	TRBJ1-2	TGCAGCGTTGAAGCAGAGTTCTGGACAGGGGCTAACTATGGCTACACCTTC	CSVEAEFWTGANYGYTF
TRBV12-3/TRBV12-4	.	TRBD2	TRBJ2-5	TGTGCCAGCAGTTTTACACTAGACGGGGGGGTTCCAGAGACCCAGTACTTC	CASSFTLDGGVPETQYF
TRBV30	.	TRBD1	TRBJ1-5	TGTGCCTGGAGTCAGGACAGGGCAAATCAGCCCCAGCATTTT	CAWSQDRANQPQHF
TRBV7-9	few	TRBD1	TRBJ2-5	TGTGCCAGCAGGGGACAGGGCCTACAAGAGACCCAGTACTTC	CASRGQGLQETQYF
TRBV9	.	TRBD1	TRBJ1-2	TGTGCCAGCAGCGCCCCGACAGGGGGTAACTATGGCTACACCTTC	CASSAPTGGNYGYTF
TRBV6-5	.	TRBD1	TRBJ1-6	TGTGCCAGCACCCCATCGGGAACAGGGGATTCACCCCTCCACTTT	CASTPSGTGDSPLHF
TRBV7-6	few	TRBD2	TRBJ2-5	TGTGCCAGCAGCTCGATCCTAGCGGACCAAGAGACCCAGTACTTC	CASSSILADQETQYF
TRBV4-2	.	.	TRBJ1-2	TGTGCCAGCAGCCAAGAGGGCGTGAGGGGCTACACCTTC	CASSQEGVRGYTF
TRBV5-1	.	.	TRBJ2-5	TGCGCCAGCAGCGTGGGAAGGGCATCAGAGACCCAGTACTTC	CASSVGRASETQYF
TRBV5-5	few	.	TRBJ2-7	TGTGCCAGCAGCTTTGGGTACTACAATGAGCAGTACTTC	CASSFGYYNEQYF
TRBV15	.	.	TRBJ2-7	TGTGCCACCAGCAGAGGAGGTTTAGGCAGTACCCAGTACTTC	CATSRGGLGSTQYF
TRBV20-1	.	.	TRBJ2-1	TGCAGTGCTAGAGAAACGGGACAAAAAAATGAGCAGTTCTTC	CSARETGQKNEQFF
TRBV20-1	many	.	TRBJ1-2	TGCAGTGCTAGAGATGTGGCAGCGGGGAGGAACTATGGCTACACCTTC	CSARDVAAGRNYGYTF
TRBV7-3	.	.	TRBJ2-5	TGTGCCAGCAGCTTAAAATCCGGGCCGGAGTCCCAGTACTTC	CASSLKSGPESQYF
TRBV4-1	few	.	TRBJ2-1	TGCGCCAGCAGCCAAGAGACGTGGGAGAGCTCCTACAATGAGCAGTTCTTC	CASSQETWESSYNEQFF
TRBV20-1	.	TRBD1	TRBJ1-5	TGCAGTGCTAGCTCAGGGGGGGTGCGGCCCCAGCATTTT	CSASSGGVRPQHF
TRBV4-3	.	TRBD1	TRBJ2-5	TGCGCCAGCAGCCAAGAAGAGGGGAGGACAGGGGAAGAGACCCAGTACTTC	CASSQEEGRTGEETQYF
TRBV6-6	many	.	TRBJ1-5	TGTGCCAGCAGTTACTCGAGTCGCACGGAATATAGCAATCAGCCCCAGCATTTT	CASSYSSRTEYSNQPQHF
TRBV4-2	.	TRBD1	TRBJ1-1	TGTGCCAGCAGCCAGGGGACAGGGGGGAGCACTGAAGCTTTCTTT	CASSQGTGGSTEAFF
TRBV29-1	.	.	TRBJ2-1	TGCAGCGTTCCCCGGGATTCCAATGAGCAGTTCTTC	CSVPRDSNEQFF
TRBV4-1	many	.	TRBJ2-3	TGCGCCAGCAGCCAAGTAGACATCACAGATACGCAGTATTTT	CASSQVDITDTQYF
TRBV29-1	few	.	TRBJ1-5	TGCAGCGCCGGCTGGGGGGCGCGTAATCAGCCCCAGCATTTT	CSAGWGARNQPQHF
TRBV5-1	.	.	TRBJ2-7	TGCGCCAGCAGCTTGGATGTAGACTACGAGCAGTACTTC	CASSLDVDYEQYF
TRBV4-1	.	.	TRBJ2-7	TGCGCTAGCAGCCAAACCCCAGGGGCAGCCTACGAGCAGTACTTC	CASSQTPGAAYEQYF
TRBV20-1	.	TRBD1	TRBJ2-5	TGCAGTGCAGCCGACCCGACAGGGTATCCGGGCGAGCTGTACTTC	CSAADPTGYPGELYF
TRBV5-6	.	TRBD2	TRBJ2-1	TGTGCCAGCAGCTTGTGGACGGGGGGAACATACAATGAGCAGTTCTTC	CASSLWTGGTYNEQFF
TRBV6-5	.	.	TRBJ1-3	TGTGCCAGCAGTTACGCGACAGTGTCGACCTCTGGAAACACCATATATTTT	CASSYATVSTSGNTIYF
TRBV29-1	.	.	TRBJ2-1	TGTAGCGTTGCCCGCTCCCTTTACAATGAGCAGTTCTTC	CSVARSLYNEQFF
TRBV10-3	few	.	TRBJ1-4	TGTGCCATCAGTGAGTCGGGGGAGGGCAGGACTGAAAAACTGTTTTTT	CAISESGEGRTEKLFF
TRBV28	.	.	TRBJ2-5	TGTGCCAGCAGCATAACGGCAGGGACGAATGAGCAGTACTTC	CASSITAGTNEQYF
TRBV7-2	few	.	TRBJ2-5	TGTGCCAGCAGCCCGAGTGTGAGGATCCAAGAGACCCAGTACTTC	CASSPSVRIQETQYF
TRBV7-2	once	.	TRBJ2-7	TGTGCCAGCACCTATGACGGGGCGAACGACGAGCAGTACTTC	CASTYDGANDEQYF
TRBV20-1	.	TRBD1	TRBJ2-7	TGCAGTGCTAGGCGATTCGGGACAGGTGGCCACGAGCAGTACTTC	CSARRFGTGGHEQYF
TRBV9	few	.	TRBJ2-4	TGTGCCAGCAGCGTAGGTCCAGACGTAGCCAAAAACATTCAGTACTTC	CASSVGPDVAKNIQYF
TRBV3-1	.	.	TRBJ1-2	TGTGCCAGCAGCCAAGACCTAGCTAACTATGGCTACACCTTC	CASSQDLANYGYTF
TRBV14	many	.	TRBJ2-3	TGTGCCAGCAGCCAAGATCGGATAACGCAGTATTTT	CASSQDRITQYF
TRBV30	.	.	TRBJ1-2	TGTGCCTGGTCCAAAGGGGGTCCGGGAAATGGCTACACCTTC	CAWSKGGPGNGYTF
TRBV6-1	.	.	TRBJ2-7	TGTGCCAGCAGTGAACAGGCAGGTCTCTCCTACGAGCAGTACTTC	CASSEQAGLSYEQYF
TRBV5-1	.	.	TRBJ2-1	TGCGCCAGCAGTCAGAGCAGGAACCCCTACAATGAGCAGTTCTTC	CASSQSRNPYNEQFF
TRBV2	many	.	TRBJ2-1	TGTGCCAGCAGGCAGGGTTCGTCCTACAATGAGCAGTTCTTC	CASRQGSSYNEQFF
TRBV20-1	few	.	TRBJ2-3	TGCAGTGCTAGAGATCCCCTTAGCTCAGATACGCAGTATTTT	CSARDPLSSDTQYF
TRBV20-1	.	.	TRBJ2-1	TGCAGTGCTTCAGGCTCTAAAATCGGGACAAGGAATGAGCAGTTCTTC	CSASGSKIGTRNEQFF
TRBV12-3/TRBV12-4	.	.	TRBJ1-2	TGTGCCAGCAGCGGGGCCGGGCTCCCCTCGTTCTATGGCTACACCTTC	CASSGAGLPSFYGYTF
TRBV6-2/TRBV6-3	.	.	TRBJ2-7	TGTGCCAGCAGCCCCGGGACCCACTACGAGCAGTACTTC	CASSPGTHYEQYF
TRBV7-7	.	.	TRBJ2-6	TGTGCCAGCAGCTTAGGTCCTTTAATGGGGCGTGGGGCCAACGTCCTGACTTTC	CASSLGPLMGRGANVLTF
TRBV20-1	.	.	TRBJ2-3	TGCAGTGCTAGAGGGACTGACACAGATACGCAGTATTTT	CSARGTDTDTQYF